These 21 T cell receptor beta chains share one sample of origin, sequenced in a study of CD8 T cells in ankylosing spondylitis. Using its own MiXCR run on the 5' RACE reads, TCRdb lists one record per CDR3 protein. The table has over 110,000 distinct CDR3 sequences, approximately 9.2% seen once. Material for sequencing was synovial fluid, either unsorted or a sorted T cell fraction (not recorded which). The source of these receptors is a male donor with ankylosing spondylitis.

This clonotype appeared many times. This chain links TRBV3-1 with TRBJ2-2; unclear D gene. This CDR3 contains 14 residues. Germline V lookup: CDR1 LGHDT, CDR2 YNNKEL (reference sequence). Trimming removed 2 bases at V and 2 bases at J, with 6 bases between. In nucleotides, the CDR3 is TGTGCCAGCAGCCAATTCACTAACACCGGGGAGCTGTTTTTT. This codes for CASSQFTNTGELFF.

The genes are TRBV10-2 and TRBJ2-1, with D hard to call. V gave up 10 bases and J gave up 7 bases, with 8 bases separating them. This CDR3 spans 10 amino acids. CDR1 is WSHSY, CDR2 SAAADI, per germline. CDR3 nucleotide sequence: TGCGCCACCCTCGGGAATGAGCAGTTCTTC. Protein sequence: CATLGNEQFF.

This clonotype has just a few counts. J is TRBJ2-3 and V is TRBV9; unclear D gene. CDR1 and CDR2 (germline): SGDLS, YYNGEE. CDR3 size: 17 residues. V was trimmed by 2 bases and J by 2 bases, leaving 18 bases between them. The CDR3 DNA reads TGTGCCAGCAGCGTGGAAGGCGGAGCGCAAATCACAGATACGCAGTATTTT. It translates to CASSVEGGAQITDTQYF.

This chain uses TRBV2 with TRBJ2-1; 7 nucleotides line up with TRBD1. Trimming at V came to 4 bases and at J to 6 bases, leaving 3 bases not matched to a gene. CDR3 length: 13 residues. From germline, CDR1 is SNHLY and CDR2 FYNNEI. DNA of the CDR3: TGTGCCAGCAGTGCCGGGACAGCCAATGAGCAGTTCTTC. Residues: CASSAGTANEQFF. The whole variable domain, filled in from reference TRBV2 and TRBJ2-1, reads EPEVTQTPSHQVTQMGQEVILRCVPISNHLYFYWYRQILGQKVEFLVSFYNNEISEKSEIFDDQFSVERPDGSNFTLKIRSTKLEDSAMYFCASSAGTANEQFFGPGTRLTVL.

Ten or more counts support this clonotype. V usage is TRBV6-5 and J usage is TRBJ2-5; 7 bases align to TRBD2. CDR1 is MNHEY and CDR2 is SVGAGI in the germline V gene. The junction had 19 bases not matched to a gene; V was cut back by 5 bases and J by 4 bases. This CDR3 is built from 18 residues. CDR3 loop: CASSPPQYPRGEGETQYF. In nucleotides, the CDR3 is TGTGCCAGCAGTCCTCCACAGTACCCTCGGGGGGAGGGAGAGACCCAGTACTTC.

V and J are TRBV29-1 and TRBJ2-3; D unclear. CDR1 is SQVTM and CDR2 is ANQGSEA in the germline V gene. V lost 0 bases and J 2 bases, leaving 9 bases between the germline ends. This CDR3 contains 14 residues. CDR3 nucleotide sequence: TGCAGCGTTGAAGATCGGAAGGTCACAGATACGCAGTATTTT. Translating it yields CSVEDRKVTDTQYF.

Many counts were recorded for this clonotype. The V and J genes are TRBV27 and TRBJ1-2; D gene unclear. The CDR3 spans 15 residues. CDR1 and CDR2 from the germline V gene are MNHEY and SMNVEV (reference sequence). Between the trimmed V and J ends, which lost 4 bases and 2 bases, there was a span of 14 bases. The CDR3 bases are TGTGCCAGCAGTTCCAGCCTCAATAAGAACTATGGCTACACCTTC. The encoded protein is CASSSSLNKNYGYTF.

This clonotype was observed many times. J is TRBJ1-1 and V is TRBV11-2; D is unclear. Germline CDR1 and CDR2: SGHAT and FQNNGV. Between the trimmed V and J ends, which lost 1 base and 3 bases, there was a span of 6 bases. CDR3 length: 13 residues. CDR3 coding DNA: TGTGCCAGCAGCTTAGTCGCAGACACTGAAGCTTTCTTT. This encodes CASSLVADTEAFF.

Remarks on this clonotype: At one end, the junction sequence differs from germline, possibly due to a read error. CDR3 in amino acids: CASSLHSYGQYF. The CDR3 nucleotides read TGTGCCAGCAGCCTTCACTCCTACGGGCAGTACTTC. V gene TRBV7-2 combines with J gene TRBJ2-7; D is ambiguous. Germline CDR1 SGHTA, CDR2 FQGNSA. CDR3 size: 12 residues.

This clonotype was recorded many times. The chain combines TRBV5-1 with TRBJ2-2; unclear D gene. V was trimmed by 1 base and J by 5 bases, leaving 9 bases between them. The CDR3 loop spans 14 amino acids. The germline V gene encodes CDR1 SGHRS and CDR2 YFSETQ. CDR3 amino acids: CASSLLARTGELFF. For the CDR3, the DNA is TGCGCCAGCAGCTTGTTGGCGAGAACCGGGGAGCTGTTTTTT.

At least ten counts were recorded for this clonotype. The V call is TRBV5-1, the J call TRBJ1-6; 10 bases fit TRBD1. The CDR3 has 15 amino acids. The germline V gene has CDR1 SGHRS and CDR2 YFSETQ. V lost 3 bases to trimming and J lost 7 bases; unmatched junction nucleotides: 4. CDR3 nucleotides: TGCGCCAGCAGCTCTGGGACAGGGGCAAATTCACCCCTCCACTTT. It yields the protein CASSSGTGANSPLHF.

This clonotype was detected ten times or more. This sequence joins TRBV2 and TRBJ2-3, with TRBD2 as a possible D gene (6 bases). CDR1 SNHLY and CDR2 FYNNEI come from the germline V gene. The CDR3 is 14 amino acids. CDR3 bases: TGTGCGGCCACGGGAGCGTTGATCACAGATACGCAGTATTTT. Translation gives CAATGALITDTQYF.

The chain is built from TRBV7-6 and TRBJ1-4, with D possibly matching TRBD1 (5 bases). Germline V gives CDR1 SGHVS, CDR2 FNYEAQ. V lost 1 base and J lost 8, with 11 bases in between. The CDR3 runs 14 residues. CDR3 coding DNA: TGTGCCAGCAGCTTAGTGGGACTTGGGGAAAAACTGTTTTTT. Protein: CASSLVGLGEKLFF.

J is TRBJ2-7 and V is TRBV19; maybe TRBD1 (5 bases). V lost 5 bases and J lost 5, with 25 bases in between. The CDR3 covers 17 residues. From germline, CDR1 is LNHDA and CDR2 SQIVND (reference sequence). CDR3 sequence reads: CASSPQGHGVPRDEQYF. The CDR3 DNA sequence: TGTGCCAGTAGTCCCCAGGGCCATGGCGTCCCTAGGGACGAGCAGTACTTC. Based on the CDR3 plus reference TRBV19 and TRBJ2-7, the full variable domain is DGGITQSPKYLFRKEGQNVTLSCEQNLNHDAMYWYRQDPGQGLRLIYYSQIVNDFQKGDIAEGYSVSREKKESFPLTVTSAQKNPTAFYLCASSPQGHGVPRDEQYFGPGTRLTVT.

In this sample, this clonotype turned up many times. The rearrangement links TRBV19 to TRBJ1-5; D is uncertain. Germline lookup yields CDR1 LNHDA and CDR2 SQIVND (reference sequence). The CDR3 sequence is 14 residues long. Trimming left V 3 bases short and J 7 bases short, with 13 bases between. In DNA form, the CDR3 reads TGTGCCAGTAGTATTGCAGGATTTGGCCAGCCCCAGCATTTT. As protein: CASSIAGFGQPQHF.

The chain combines TRBV4-2 with TRBJ2-1; TRBD1 aligns across 7 bases. Per the germline V gene, CDR1 is LGHNA and CDR2 is YNFKEQ. Germline trimming cut 1 base from V and 6 bases from J; bases unmatched to any gene: 6. The CDR3 runs to 15 residues. CDR3 region: CASSQGQGVSNEQFF. In nucleotides, the CDR3 is TGTGCCAGCAGCCAAGGGCAGGGGGTAAGCAATGAGCAGTTCTTC.

This clonotype was seen ten or more times. This chain uses TRBV5-6 with TRBJ2-3; D is possibly TRBD1 (5 bases). V lost 5 bases, J lost 1 base, and 14 bases lay in between. The CDR3 is 15 residues long. Germline CDR1 is SGHDT and CDR2 is YYEEEE. CDR3 sequence: CASSFPGSRTDTQYF. CDR3 nucleotide sequence: TGTGCCAGCAGTTTCCCAGGGTCCCGCACAGATACGCAGTATTTT.

Concerning this clonotype: The junction does not match germline at one end; this may be a read error. CDR3: CAISDHQGMYSGANVLPF. The DNA of the CDR3 is TGTGCCATCAGTGATCACCAGGGGATGTACTCTGGGGCCAACGTCCTGCCTTTC. The V call is TRBV10-3, the J call TRBJ2-6; D is perhaps TRBD1 (6 bases). This CDR3 spans 18 amino acids. Germline V gene lookup returns CDR1 ENHRY and CDR2 SYGVKD.

This clonotype occurred a few times. This chain links TRBV28 with TRBJ2-1; the D is unclear. The CDR3 is 12 amino acids. The germline CDR1 and CDR2 sequences are MDHEN and SYDVKM. Trimming stripped 4 bases from V and 9 bases from J, with 10 bases between. The DNA of the CDR3 is TGTGCCAGCAGTTCAGACTCATCTGAGCAGTTCTTC. This translates into CASSSDSSEQFF.

This clonotype was seen ten or more times. The chain has TRBV7-9 and TRBJ2-3, with a weak D call TRBD1 (6 bases). CDR3 length: 15 residues. In germline, CDR1 is SEHNR, CDR2 FQNEAQ (reference sequence). V shed 5 bases and J shed 2 bases, with 14 bases lying between them. The CDR3, as DNA: TGTGCCAGCAGCCCACCGGACAGCTTCACAGATACGCAGTATTTT. It yields the protein CASSPPDSFTDTQYF.

The chain employs TRBV14 and TRBJ2-5, with TRBD2 identical over 10 bases. Germline CDR1 reads SGHDN; CDR2 reads FVKESK. Trimming removed 4 bases from V and 9 bases from J; junction bases left unmatched: 5. The CDR3 extends over 13 amino acids. CDR3 protein: CASSRTSGLAQYF. The CDR3, as DNA: TGTGCCAGCAGCCGGACTAGCGGCTTGGCCCAGTACTTC.